A selection of T cell receptor beta chains follows, all from one sample in a study of TIL therapy for anti-PD-1-resistant metastatic lung cancer. TCRdb's table, derived via immunoSEQ multiplex PCR, lists solely in-frame clones and lacks some. The profile shows some 46,000 clones, around 80% of them singletons. The sequenced sample was blood, obtained at baseline. The receptor set was obtained from a man between 65 and 85 years old with non-small cell lung cancer. Both conserved end residues are trimmed from each CDR3. A D gene is named only where the DNA matches it firmly. Clone size, where shown, is once, few, many, or a class for clones that have expanded.

>NA|TRBV2|NA|TRBJ1-1
ASRWVGDEAF
>NA|TRBV18|TRBD2|TRBJ2-1
ASSPLAGGPHEQF
>NA|TRBV4-2|TRBD2|TRBJ2-7
ASSQELGTSGMYEQY
>NA|TRBV6-1|TRBD1|TRBJ1-2
ASSEALGTGGYGYT
>NA|TRBV6-5|TRBD1|TRBJ1-5
ASSLDRANQPQH
>many|TRBV5-1|TRBD1|TRBJ2-7
ASSLAPGQGYEQY
>NA|TRBV7-2|TRBD2|TRBJ2-1
ASSSTRARTSGYNEQF
>NA|TRBV5-1|NA|TRBJ2-7
ASSLSPSEQY
>NA|TRBV29-1|NA|TRBJ1-5
SVGQGDHQPQH
>NA|TRBV6-6|NA|TRBJ2-7
ASSGGGGRSNYEQY
>once|TRBV7-2|TRBD1|TRBJ1-3
ASSLVATGGSSGNTIY
>NA|TRBV6-1|TRBD2|TRBJ2-1
ASTTGASGLNEQF
>NA|TRBV5-1|NA|TRBJ2-5
ASSLDYQETQY
>NA|TRBV27|NA|TRBJ1-4
ASSPRPTANEKLF
>NA|TRBV6-1|NA|TRBJ2-1
ASSEAGSPNNEQF
>NA|TRBV27|TRBD1|TRBJ2-5
ASSLTADREETQY
>once|TRBV10-2|NA|TRBJ1-5
ASMRNSLNQPQH
>NA|TRBV6-5|TRBD2|TRBJ2-2
ASSYVAGSTGELF
>NA|TRBV5-4|TRBD2|TRBJ2-7
ASSSVTYASAGAYEQY
>NA|TRBV4-3|TRBD1|TRBJ2-7
ASSQDTRGYEQY
>NA|TRBV7-8|NA|TRBJ1-2
ASSLASANYGYT
>NA|TRBV6-5|TRBD1|TRBJ1-1
ASSWTGRDTEAF
>NA|TRBV6-6|NA|TRBJ2-7
ASSYLRYEQY
>NA|TRBV15|TRBD1|TRBJ2-1
ATSRAGTGGTNEQF
>NA|TRBV11-2|TRBD1|TRBJ1-1
ASSSGTGGRGTEAF
>NA|TRBV5-1|NA|TRBJ2-5
ASSRAGQTQY
>few|TRBV4-2|NA|TRBJ1-6
ASSQEPRDSPLH
>NA|TRBV11-1|NA|TRBJ2-3
ASSLALAPTDTQY
>NA|TRBV29-1|TRBD1|TRBJ2-1
SVVTGGLYNEQF
>NA|TRBV27|NA|TRBJ2-1
ASSPPRGEQF
>NA|TRBV7-6|NA|TRBJ2-3
ASSFLRQWAVDTQY
>NA|TRBV28|NA|TRBJ1-5
ASSLSGARNQPQH
>NA|TRBV7-9|NA|TRBJ2-3
ASTPRAESTDTQY
>NA|TRBV6-1|NA|TRBJ1-2
ASSEKTGGLEGYT
>NA|TRBV30|NA|TRBJ2-1
AWSPGMGSYNEQF
>once|TRBV9|NA|TRBJ2-3
ASSVAPSWRQGTDTQY
>NA|TRBV18|TRBD2|TRBJ2-7
ASSPSSGGSYEQY
>NA|TRBV5-6|TRBD1|TRBJ1-2
ASSTDRARGLVGYT
>NA|TRBV9|NA|TRBJ2-3
ASSLDISSTDTQY
>NA|TRBV11-3|TRBD1|TRBJ2-7
ASSSGTDLPYEQY
>NA|TRBV19|NA|TRBJ1-5
ASSITVRGGNQPQH
>once|TRBV15|TRBD2|TRBJ2-5
ATSRVGSGRAVY
>NA|TRBV6-5|NA|TRBJ2-6
ASSPFVSGANVLT
>few|TRBV7-2|NA|TRBJ2-3
ASSPTRGLNTDTQY
>NA|TRBV9|TRBD2|TRBJ2-1
ASSVGGLAGVSEQF